This TCR beta chain was identified in a study of T cell responses to AZD1222 COVID-19 vaccine. This CDR3 is built from 13 residues. CDR1 and CDR2 from the germline V gene are SGHTS and YDEGEE. The junction had 2 bases not matched to a gene; V was cut back by 4 bases and J by 5 bases. With regard to this clone: Its antigen is still unknown.

The assay was immunoSEQ multiplex PCR, and TCRdb's table has in-frame clones only and misses some. The sample records about 99,000 clones, 88% being singletons. Findings of the study overall: Close to half of spike-specific TCRs reportedly recognize unmutated variant regions. Two AZD1222 doses significantly raised spike-specific TCR breadth and depth over controls.

The chain employs TRBV5-8 and TRBJ1-4, with 7 bases aligning to TRBD1. This material consisted of peripheral blood, taken on day 0 of AZD1222 vaccination. The receptor comes from an adult in good health. The DNA of the CDR3 is TGTGCCAGCAGCCCACAGGGGAATGAAAAACTGTTTTTT. Amino acids: CASSPQGNEKLFF.